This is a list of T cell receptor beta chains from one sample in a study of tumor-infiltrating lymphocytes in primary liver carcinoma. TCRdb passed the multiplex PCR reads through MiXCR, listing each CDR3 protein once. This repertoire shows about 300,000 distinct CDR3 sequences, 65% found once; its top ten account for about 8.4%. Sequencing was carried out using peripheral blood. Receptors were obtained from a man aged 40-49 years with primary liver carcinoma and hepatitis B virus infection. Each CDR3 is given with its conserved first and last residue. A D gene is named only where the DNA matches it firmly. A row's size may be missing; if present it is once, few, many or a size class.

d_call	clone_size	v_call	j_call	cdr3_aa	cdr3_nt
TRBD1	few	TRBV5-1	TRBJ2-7	CASSLGGQGSQQYF	TGCGCCAGCAGCTTGGGGGGACAGGGGAGTCAGCAGTACTTC
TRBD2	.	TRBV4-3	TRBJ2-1	CASSQVEGLAGRNEQFF	TGCGCCAGCAGCCAAGTCGAGGGACTAGCAGGTAGGAATGAGCAGTTCTTC
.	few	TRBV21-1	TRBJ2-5	CASSKVGSPKGTQYF	TGTGCCAGCAGCAAAGTGGGCAGCCCCAAAGGGACCCAGTACTTC
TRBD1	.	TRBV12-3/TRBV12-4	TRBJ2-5	CASSSGLQGLGARETQYF	TGTGCCAGCAGTTCAGGTTTACAGGGGTTGGGGGCTCGGGAGACCCAGTACTTC
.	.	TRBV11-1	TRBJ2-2	CASSPGGQGGTGELFF	TGTGCCAGTAGTCCCGGGGGGCAGGGAGGCACCGGGGAGCTGTTTTTT
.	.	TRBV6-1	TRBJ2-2	CANIPWGASTGELFF	TGTGCCAACATCCCCTGGGGAGCTAGTACCGGGGAGCTGTTTTTT
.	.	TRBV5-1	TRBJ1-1	CASSSRARDTEAFF	TGCGCCAGCAGCTCCCGGGCAAGGGACACTGAAGCTTTCTTT
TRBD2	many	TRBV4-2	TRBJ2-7	CASSQVGLAGGLSEQYF	TGTGCCAGCAGCCAAGTTGGGCTAGCGGGAGGGCTTAGCGAGCAGTACTTC
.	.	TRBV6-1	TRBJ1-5	CVSSEGELDQPQHF	TGTGTCAGCAGTGAGGGGGAGTTGGATCAGCCCCAGCATTTT
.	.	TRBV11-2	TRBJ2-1	CASRTNSSYYEQFF	TGTGCCAGCAGGACTAATAGCTCCTACTATGAGCAGTTCTTC
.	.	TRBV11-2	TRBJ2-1	CASSLDLYSKALEQFF	TGTGCCAGCAGCTTAGATCTATACTCCAAGGCGTTAGAGCAGTTCTTC
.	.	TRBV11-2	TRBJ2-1	CASGLGSIEQSF	TGTGCCAGCGGCTTAGGCTCCATTGAGCAGTCCTTC
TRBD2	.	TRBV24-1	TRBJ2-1	CATSAPSSGRRIEQFF	TGTGCCACCAGTGCCCCCTCTAGCGGGAGGAGGATTGAGCAGTTCTTC
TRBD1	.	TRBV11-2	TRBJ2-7	CASLRQGPAYEQYF	TGTGCCAGCTTACGACAGGGGCCCGCCTACGAGCAGTACTTC
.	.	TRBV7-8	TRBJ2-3	CTSSLQGTRGDTQYF	TGTACCAGCAGCTTACAGGGGACTCGAGGGGATACGCAGTATTTT
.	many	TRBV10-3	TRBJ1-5	CASNPRGGDQPQHF	TGTGCCAGTAACCCCAGGGGCGGGGATCAGCCCCAGCATTTT
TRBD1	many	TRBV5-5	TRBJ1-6	CASHPGDRGVRNSPLHF	TGTGCCAGCCACCCGGGCGACAGGGGGGTGAGGAATTCACCCCTCCACTTT
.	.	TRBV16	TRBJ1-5	CASSQSQGHQPQHF	TGTGCCAGCAGCCAATCGCAGGGGCATCAGCCCCAGCATTTT
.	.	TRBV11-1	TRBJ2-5	CASTPGRGVETLYF	TGTGCCAGCACCCCCGGGAGAGGGGTAGAGACCCTGTATTTC
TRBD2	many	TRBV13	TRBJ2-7	CASRRLADTYEQYF	TGTGCCAGCCGGAGGCTAGCGGATACCTACGAGCAGTACTTC
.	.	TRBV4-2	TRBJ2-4	CASSQVPRAVGRGLPGNTQYF	TGTGCCAGCAGCCAAGTCCCCCGGGCCGTGGGCAGGGGATTACCTGGGAACACTCAGTACTTC
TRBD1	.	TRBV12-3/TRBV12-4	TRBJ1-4	CASSSDREDGLFEKLFF	TGTGCCAGCAGTTCTGACAGGGAGGATGGTTTATTCGAAAAACTGTTTTTT
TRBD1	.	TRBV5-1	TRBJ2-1	CASSSAGTAMLGEQFF	TGCGCCAGCAGCTCAGCCGGGACAGCCATGTTGGGTGAGCAGTTCTTC
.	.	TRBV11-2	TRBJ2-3	CASSPFGRRGTQYF	TGTGCCAGCAGCCCCTTCGGCCGCAGAGGTACGCAGTATTTT
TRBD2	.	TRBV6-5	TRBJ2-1	CASSYRTSRRTSYNEQFF	TGTGCCAGCAGTTACCGGACTAGCAGGAGGACCTCCTACAATGAGCAGTTCTTC
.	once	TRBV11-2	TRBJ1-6	CASRADEGANSPLHF	TGTGCCAGCAGGGCCGACGAAGGTGCTAATTCTCCCCTCCACTTT
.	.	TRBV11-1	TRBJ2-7	CASSSALGGGEQHF	TGTGCCAGCAGCTCCGCCCTTGGTGGGGGCGAGCAGCACTTC
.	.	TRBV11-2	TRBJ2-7	CASSLAQGPYEHYF	TGTGCCAGCAGCTTAGCTCAGGGTCCCTACGAGCACTACTTC
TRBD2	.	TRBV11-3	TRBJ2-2	CASGPGLAGTPGELFF	TGTGCCAGCGGCCCCGGACTAGCGGGAACCCCCGGGGAGCTGTTTTTT
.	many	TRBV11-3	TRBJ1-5	CARTGTLLYSNQPQHF	TGTGCCAGAACAGGGACCCTACTTTATAGCAATCAGCCCCAGCATTTT
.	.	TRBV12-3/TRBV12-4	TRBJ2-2	CASRGGSNTGELFF	TGTGCCAGCAGGGGAGGTTCCAACACCGGGGAGCTGTTTTTT
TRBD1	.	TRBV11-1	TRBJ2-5	CANAPGTGVETQCF	TGTGCCAACGCCCCCGGGACAGGGGTAGAGACCCAGTGCTTC
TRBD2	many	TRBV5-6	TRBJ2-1	CASSLEPGGGSYNEQFF	TGTGCCAGCAGCTTGGAACCGGGGGGGGGGTCCTACAATGAGCAGTTCTTC
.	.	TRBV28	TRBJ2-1	CASSPPGIWEQFF	TGTGCCAGCAGTCCCCCAGGGATATGGGAGCAGTTCTTC
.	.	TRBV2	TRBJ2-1	CASQDLNEQFF	TGTGCCAGCCAGGACCTCAATGAGCAGTTCTTC
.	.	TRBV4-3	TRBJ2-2	CASSPNVNRYRDEHRGAVF	TGCGCCAGCAGCCCCAACGTGAATAGGTACAGGGACGAACACCGGGGAGCTGTTTTT
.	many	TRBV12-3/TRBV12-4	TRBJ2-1	CASTRVGYNEQFF	TGTGCCAGCACCCGGGTGGGCTACAATGAGCAGTTCTTC
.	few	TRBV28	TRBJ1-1	CASSLSSRLEAFF	TGTGCCAGCAGTTTGTCCTCTCGTCTTGAAGCTTTCTTT